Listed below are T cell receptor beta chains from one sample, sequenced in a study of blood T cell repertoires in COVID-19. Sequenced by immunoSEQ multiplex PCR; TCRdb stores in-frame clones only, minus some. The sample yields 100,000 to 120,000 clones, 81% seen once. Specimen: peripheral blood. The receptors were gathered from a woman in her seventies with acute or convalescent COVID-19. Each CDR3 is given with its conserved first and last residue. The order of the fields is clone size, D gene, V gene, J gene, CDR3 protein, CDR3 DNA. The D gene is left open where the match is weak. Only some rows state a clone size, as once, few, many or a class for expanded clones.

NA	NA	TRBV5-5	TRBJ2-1	CASSLGLQAYNEQFF	TGTGCCAGCAGCTTGGGCCTCCAGGCTTACAATGAGCAGTTCTTC
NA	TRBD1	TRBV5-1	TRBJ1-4	CASSLGEQGSNEKLFF	TGCGCCAGCAGCTTGGGAGAACAGGGGTCTAATGAAAAACTGTTTTTT
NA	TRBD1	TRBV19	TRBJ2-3	CASTLTGGTDTQYF	TGTGCCAGTACCCTGACAGGGGGCACAGATACGCAGTATTTT
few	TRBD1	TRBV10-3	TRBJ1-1	CAISLDRGNTEAFF	TGTGCCATCAGCCTGGACAGGGGGAACACTGAAGCTTTCTTT
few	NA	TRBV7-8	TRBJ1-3	CASSRTGNTIYF	TGTGCCAGCAGCCGTACTGGAAACACCATATATTTT
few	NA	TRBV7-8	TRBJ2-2	CASSLAYTGELFF	TGTGCCAGCAGCTTAGCCTACACCGGGGAGCTGTTTTTT
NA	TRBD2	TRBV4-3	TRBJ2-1	CASSQESRGLAANEQFF	TGCGCCAGCAGCCAAGAAAGTAGGGGACTAGCGGCCAATGAGCAGTTCTTC
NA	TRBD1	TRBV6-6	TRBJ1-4	CASSPLGGQGGEKLFF	TGTGCCAGCAGCCCCCTAGGGGGACAGGGCGGTGAAAAACTGTTTTTT
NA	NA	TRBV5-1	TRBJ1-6	CASSLGRVWSPLHF	TGCGCCAGCAGCTTGGGCAGGGTATGGTCACCCCTCCACTTT
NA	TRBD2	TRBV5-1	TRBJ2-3	CASSLGLAGTPRTDTQYF	TGCGCCAGCAGCTTGGGACTAGCGGGGACCCCCCGCACAGATACGCAGTATTTT
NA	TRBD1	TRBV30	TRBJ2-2	CAWSPRDRVAGELFF	TGTGCCTGGAGTCCCCGGGACAGGGTGGCCGGGGAGCTGTTTTTT
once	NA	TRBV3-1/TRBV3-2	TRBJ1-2	CASSQYLPGVDGYTF	TGTGCCAGCAGCCAATATTTGCCAGGGGTCGACGGCTACACCTTC
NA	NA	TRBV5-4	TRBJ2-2	CASRPPGAGELFF	TGTGCCAGCAGACCCCCGGGGGCCGGGGAGCTGTTTTTT
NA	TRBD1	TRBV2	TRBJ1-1	CASSEGGTGVRTEAFF	TGTGCCAGCAGTGAAGGGGGGACAGGGGTGAGAACTGAAGCTTTCTTT
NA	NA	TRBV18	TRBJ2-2	CASSGTGHYTGELFF	TGTGCCAGCTCAGGAACGGGACATTACACCGGGGAGCTGTTTTTT
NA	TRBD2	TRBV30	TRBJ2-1	CAWSAGTSVNEQFF	TGTGCCTGGAGCGCCGGGACTAGCGTCAATGAGCAGTTCTTC
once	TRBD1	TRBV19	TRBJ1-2	CASSPLQGARGGYTF	TGTGCCAGTAGTCCCCTCCAGGGGGCGAGAGGTGGCTACACCTTC
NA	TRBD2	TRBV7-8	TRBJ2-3	CASSLEGLGTDTQYF	TGTGCCAGCAGCTTAGAGGGACTAGGCACAGATACGCAGTATTTT
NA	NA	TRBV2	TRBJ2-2	CASSDLAGPTGELFF	TGTGCCAGCAGTGATCTGGCAGGTCCCACCGGGGAGCTGTTTTTT
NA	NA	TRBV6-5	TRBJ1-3	CASSPSGSGNTIYF	TGTGCCAGCAGTCCCAGCGGATCTGGAAACACCATATATTTT
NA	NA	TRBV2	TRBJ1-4	CASSEGPGESEKLFF	TGTGCCAGCAGTGAAGGGCCCGGAGAGAGTGAAAAACTGTTTTTT
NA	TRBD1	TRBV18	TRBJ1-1	CASSLQTGMNTEAFF	TGTGCCAGCTCATTACAGACAGGGATGAACACTGAAGCTTTCTTT
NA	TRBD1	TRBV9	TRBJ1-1	CASSAEGQGSTEAFF	TGTGCCAGCAGCGCCGAGGGACAGGGTAGCACTGAAGCTTTCTTT
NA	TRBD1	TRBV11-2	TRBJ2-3	CASSLMEKDTGADTQYF	TGTGCCAGCAGCTTAATGGAGAAAGACACAGGGGCCGATACGCAGTATTTT
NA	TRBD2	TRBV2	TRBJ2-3	CASGLAPSTDTQYF	TGTGCCAGCGGACTAGCGCCTTCCACAGATACGCAGTATTTT
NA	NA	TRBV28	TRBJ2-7	CASSLAYQGGSEQYF	TGTGCCAGCAGTTTGGCCTATCAAGGGGGTAGCGAGCAGTACTTC
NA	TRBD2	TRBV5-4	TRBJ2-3	CASSWIAGDGTDTQYF	TGTGCCAGCAGCTGGATAGCGGGGGACGGCACAGATACGCAGTATTTT
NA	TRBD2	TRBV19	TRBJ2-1	CASNLVAGGNNEQFF	TGTGCCAGTAACCTTGTAGCGGGAGGTAACAATGAGCAGTTCTTC
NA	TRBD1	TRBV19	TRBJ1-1	CASSKRQGGSTEAFF	TGTGCCAGTAGTAAGAGACAGGGGGGTAGCACTGAAGCTTTCTTT
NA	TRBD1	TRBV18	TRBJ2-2	CASSPSRDGTGDNKGLTGELFF	TGTGCCAGCTCACCCAGCCGGGACGGGACAGGGGACAATAAGGGACTCACCGGGGAGCTGTTTTTT
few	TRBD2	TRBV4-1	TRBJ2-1	CASSRTSGSLYEQFF	TGCGCCAGCAGCAGGACTAGCGGGAGTCTGTATGAGCAGTTCTTC
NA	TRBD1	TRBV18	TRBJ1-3	CASSPLDRVFSGNTIYF	TGTGCCAGCTCACCACTGGACAGGGTATTCTCTGGAAACACCATATATTTT
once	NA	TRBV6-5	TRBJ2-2	CASKDQDFTGELFF	TGTGCCAGTAAGGACCAGGACTTCACCGGGGAGCTGTTTTTT
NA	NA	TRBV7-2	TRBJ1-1	CASSLYSGTEAFF	TGTGCCAGCAGCTTATACTCCGGCACTGAAGCTTTCTTT
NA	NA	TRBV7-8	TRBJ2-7	CASSLPTYEQYF	TGTGCCAGCAGCTTACCCACCTACGAGCAGTACTTC
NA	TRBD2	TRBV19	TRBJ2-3	CASSRGGSGTDTQYF	TGTGCCAGTAGCCGGGGGGGGTCTGGAACAGATACGCAGTATTTT
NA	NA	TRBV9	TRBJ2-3	CASSVGARDLSSTDTQYF	TGTGCCAGCAGCGTAGGCGCGCGGGACCTGTCTAGCACAGATACGCAGTATTTT
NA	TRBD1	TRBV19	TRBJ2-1	CASSEDRENEQFF	TGTGCCAGTAGTGAAGACAGGGAAAATGAGCAGTTCTTC
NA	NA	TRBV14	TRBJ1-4	CASSGQSLGLNEKLFF	TGTGCCAGCAGTGGACAGTCCCTCGGCCTTAACGAAAAACTGTTTTTT
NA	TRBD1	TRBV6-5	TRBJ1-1	CASSPMTGEGEAFF	TGTGCCAGCAGTCCGATGACAGGGGAAGGAGAAGCTTTCTTT
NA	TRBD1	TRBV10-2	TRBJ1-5	CASSPGGTGHQPQHF	TGCGCCAGCAGCCCGGGTGGGACAGGGCATCAGCCCCAGCATTTT
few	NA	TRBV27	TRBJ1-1	CASSLAGVNTEAFF	TGTGCCAGCAGTTTAGCCGGGGTGAACACTGAAGCTTTCTTT
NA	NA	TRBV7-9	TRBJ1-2	CASSGPEALNYGYTF	TGTGCCAGCAGTGGCCCCGAGGCCCTTAACTATGGCTACACCTTC
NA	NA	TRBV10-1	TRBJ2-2	CASGTNTGELFF	TGCGCCAGCGGCACGAACACCGGGGAGCTGTTTTTT
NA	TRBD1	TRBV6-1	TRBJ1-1	CASSEVAWGQGPNTEAFF	TGTGCCAGCAGTGAAGTCGCCTGGGGACAGGGTCCGAACACTGAAGCTTTCTTT
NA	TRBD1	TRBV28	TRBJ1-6	CASRQGAFNSPLHF	TGTGCCAGCAGACAGGGGGCTTTTAATTCACCCCTCCACTTT
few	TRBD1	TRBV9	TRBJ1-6	CASSGSGTENSPLHF	TGTGCCAGCAGCGGATCCGGGACAGAAAATTCACCCCTCCACTTT
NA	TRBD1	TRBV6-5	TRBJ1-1	CASSYEQGFTEAFF	TGTGCCAGCAGTTACGAACAGGGGTTCACTGAAGCTTTCTTT
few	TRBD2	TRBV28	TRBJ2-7	CASTLGGMAYEQYF	TGTGCCAGCACCTTGGGGGGGATGGCCTACGAGCAGTACTTC
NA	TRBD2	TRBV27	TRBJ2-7	CASSFGLAGAYEQYF	TGTGCCAGCAGTTTTGGGCTAGCGGGGGCCTACGAGCAGTACTTC
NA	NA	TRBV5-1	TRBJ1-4	CASSLEGASKKLFF	TGCGCCAGCAGCTTGGAAGGGGCGTCGAAAAAACTGTTTTTT
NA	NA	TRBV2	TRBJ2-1	CASSEMRSGGNEQFF	TGTGCCAGCAGTGAAATGAGGTCAGGAGGCAATGAGCAGTTCTTC
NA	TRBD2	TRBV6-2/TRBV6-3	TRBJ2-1	CASSYRSGRAVDNEQFF	TGTGCCAGCAGTTACCGTAGCGGGAGGGCCGTTGACAATGAGCAGTTCTTC
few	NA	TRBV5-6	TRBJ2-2	CASSSGGLTGELFF	TGTGCCAGCAGCTCAGGTGGCCTCACCGGGGAGCTGTTTTTT
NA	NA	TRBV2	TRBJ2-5	CASSELAETQYF	TGTGCCAGCAGTGAACTAGCGGAGACCCAGTACTTC
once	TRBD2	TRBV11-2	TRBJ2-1	CASSYSGRADEQFF	TGTGCCAGCAGCTATAGCGGGAGGGCGGATGAGCAGTTCTTC
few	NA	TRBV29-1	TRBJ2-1	CSVEGGLGNEQFF	TGCAGCGTTGAAGGAGGGCTAGGCAATGAGCAGTTCTTC
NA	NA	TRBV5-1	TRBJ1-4	CASSLSGGADEKLFF	TGCGCCAGCAGCTTGTCGGGGGGCGCGGACGAAAAACTGTTTTTT
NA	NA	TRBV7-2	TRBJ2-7	CASSLWGAPSDEQYF	TGTGCCAGCAGCTTGTGGGGAGCCCCGTCGGACGAGCAGTACTTC
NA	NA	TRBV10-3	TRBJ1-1	CAISEQTGNTEAFF	TGTGCCATCAGTGAGCAAACAGGGAACACTGAAGCTTTCTTT